This T cell receptor beta chain is drawn from a study of OX40 agonist ivuxolimab in advanced cancers. The assay was immunoSEQ multiplex PCR, and TCRdb's table has in-frame clones only and misses some. Among roughly 30,000 clones listed, just over 90% were seen once. Study results and caveats: The CD4+ and CD8+ T cells in the blood had expanded clonally by week 6 at 0.1 to 3.0 mg/kg. Fewer expanded clones were found on average in CD4+ than in CD8+ T cells.

With respect to this clone: Its specificity is unknown.

The sequence came from an adult with an advanced solid tumor such as melanoma, head and neck, liver or kidney cancer. This specimen was CD4+ or CD8+ T cells sorted from blood, taken in a trial of the OX40 agonist ivuxolimab.

CDR3 residues: CASSPPGLEETQYF. CDR3 DNA sequence: TGTGCCAGCTCACCACCGGGACTAGAAGAGACCCAGTACTTC. The gene calls are TRBV18 and TRBJ2-5, with 8 nucleotides matching TRBD2. The CDR3 consists of 14 residues. CDR1 is KGHSH and CDR2 is LQKENI in the germline V gene. Trimming cost V 0 bases and J 3 bases; bases outside gene matches: 0.